Presented here are 18 T cell receptor beta chains from one specimen sequenced in a study of blood T cell repertoires in COVID-19. Profiled with immunoSEQ multiplex PCR; TCRdb holds only in-frame clones, not every one. The sample has tens of thousands of clones, approximately 87% seen once. The sequenced sample consisted of peripheral blood. The receptors were sampled from a human donor in a cohort sampled during active COVID-19.

The J gene is TRBJ1-1, the V gene TRBV5-1, with 7 bases that match TRBD1. The J segment lost 0 bases and the V segment lost 6 bases, leaving 5 bases of the junction unmatched. Germline CDR1 reads SGHRS; CDR2 reads YFSETQ. The CDR3 has 14 amino acids. CDR3 residues: CASTRDSMNTEAFF. The CDR3 DNA follows: TGCGCCAGCACCAGGGACAGTATGAACACTGAAGCTTTCTTT.

V gene TRBV10-3 combines with J gene TRBJ1-5; 9 positions agree with TRBD1. V shed 0 bases and J 1 base; nucleotides not matched to a gene: 10. Germline V gene data show CDR1 as ENHRY and CDR2 as SYGVKD. The CDR3 length is 19 residues. CDR3 nucleotide sequence: TGTGCCATCAGTGAGTCAGCCGGGACAGGGACGGCGAGCAATCAGCCCCAGCATTTT. This gives the protein CAISESAGTGTASNQPQHF.

This chain connects TRBV12-5 to TRBJ1-2, with unresolved D. Germline CDR1 reads LGHNT; CDR2 reads FRNRAP. Trimming left V 3 bases short and J 3 bases short, with 8 bases between. The CDR3 length is 13 residues. CDR3 nucleotide sequence: TGTGCTAGTGGTTTAAGCTACGACTATGGCTACACCTTC. Protein: CASGLSYDYGYTF.

This clone was counted between two and nine times. The CDR3 is CASSRRTGGAKNEKLFF. The CDR3 DNA reads as TGTGCCAGCTCACGAAGGACAGGGGGCGCGAAAAATGAAAAACTGTTTTTT. V and J are TRBV18 and TRBJ1-4; 11 nucleotides match TRBD1. The germline V gene has CDR1 KGHSH and CDR2 LQKENI. V dropped 4 bases and J dropped 5; count of bases not matched to a gene: 9. The CDR3 covers 17 residues.

V gene TRBV9 combines with J gene TRBJ2-7; 7 bases agree with TRBD1. Germline trimming cut 4 bases from V and 0 bases from J; bases unmatched to any gene: 7. The CDR3 contains 15 residues. Germline V gene lookup returns CDR1 SGDLS and CDR2 YYNGEE. CDR3 bases: TGTGCCAGCAGCTTCGGGACAGAGAGCTCCTACGAGCAGTACTTC. The encoded protein is CASSFGTESSYEQYF.

This clone appeared a few times. The gene calls are TRBV6-5 and TRBJ1-1, with TRBD1 matching over 7 bases. The germline gives CDR1 MNHEY, CDR2 SVGAGI. The CDR3 runs 14 residues. Trimming at V came to 6 bases and at J to 0 bases, leaving 4 bases not matched to a gene. The DNA of the CDR3 is TGTGCCAGCAGATGGGACAGAGTGAACACTGAAGCTTTCTTT. This gives the protein CASRWDRVNTEAFF.

CDR3 in DNA: TGTGCCAGCAGTCCCGGACAGAGAGCTAACTATGGCTACACCTTC. Amino acid sequence: CASSPGQRANYGYTF. This chain links TRBV6-2 or TRBV6-3 with TRBJ1-2; weak D call: TRBD1 (6 bases). Trimming removed 5 bases at V and 0 bases at J, with 13 bases between. Per germline, CDR1 MNHEY and CDR2 SVGEGT. There are 15 residues in the CDR3.

This chain links TRBV19 with TRBJ1-5; TRBD1 matches 8 bases. Germline assignment: CDR1 LNHDA and CDR2 SQIVND (reference sequence). The V segment lost 5 bases and the J segment 4 bases; nucleotides outside the gene matches: 4. The CDR3 extends over 14 amino acids. Here the CDR3 reads CASSLRQGNQPQHF. Here the CDR3 DNA reads TGTGCCAGTAGTCTCCGACAGGGGAATCAGCCCCAGCATTTT.

The V and J genes are TRBV7-3 and TRBJ2-2, with 13 bases aligning to TRBD2. The V segment lost 4 bases and the J segment 7 bases; nucleotides outside the gene matches: 3. The germline V gene has CDR1 SGHTA and CDR2 FQGTGA. The CDR3 totals 15 residues. This chain's CDR3 is CASSSGTSGVGELFF. Here the CDR3 DNA reads TGTGCCAGCAGCTCCGGGACTAGCGGGGTCGGGGAGCTGTTTTTT.

The CDR3 bases are TGTGCCAGCAGCCCCTTTCTCCAGGGCGGATTGGGTGAAAAACTGTTTTTT. It encodes CASSPFLQGGLGEKLFF. The J gene is TRBJ1-4, the V gene TRBV3-1 (or the pseudogene TRBV3-2); a possible D gene is TRBD1 (5 bases). Between the trimmed V and J ends, which lost 4 bases and 7 bases, there was a span of 22 bases. The CDR3 runs to 17 residues. Germline assignment: CDR1 LGHDT and CDR2 YNNKEL (reference sequence).

CDR3: CASSKGLVNEKLFF. In DNA, the CDR3 is TGTGCCAGTAGTAAGGGACTCGTGAATGAAAAACTGTTTTTT. The chain couples TRBV19 to TRBJ1-4, with D possibly being TRBD1 (5 bases). CDR1 and CDR2 (germline): LNHDA, SQIVND (reference sequence). CDR3 length equals 14 residues. The V gene lost 4 bases and the J gene lost 5 bases, with 11 bases spanning the gap.

This rearrangement joins TRBV11-2 to TRBJ2-5, with 7 nucleotides matching TRBD1. CDR1 is SGHAT and CDR2 is FQNNGV in the germline V gene. The CDR3 extends over 15 amino acids. V shed 5 bases and J 1 base; nucleotides not matched to a gene: 7. The chain's CDR3 is CASSLTGTAQETQYF. In DNA, the CDR3 is TGTGCCAGCAGCCTAACCGGGACAGCCCAAGAGACCCAGTACTTC. The whole variable domain, filled in from reference TRBV11-2 and TRBJ2-5, reads EAGVAQSPRYKIIEKRQSVAFWCNPISGHATLYWYQQILGQGPKLLIQFQNNGVVDDSQLPKDRFSAERLKGVDSTLKIQPAKLEDSAVYLCASSLTGTAQETQYFGPGTRLLVL.

The chain recombines TRBV19 with TRBJ2-2; possible D gene TRBD1, 5 bases. Deletions cut 2 bases from V and 1 base from J, with 8 bases between. CDR3 size: 15 residues. Germline CDR1 reads LNHDA; CDR2 reads SQIVND (reference sequence). In DNA form, the CDR3 reads TGTGCCAGTAGTATAAGGGGCCTGAACACCGGGGAGCTGTTTTTT. It translates to CASSIRGLNTGELFF.

This chain joins TRBV10-3 and TRBJ1-2; no clear D. This CDR3 region has 12 residues. Trimming stripped 0 bases from V and 12 bases from J, with 11 bases between. Germline CDR1 is ENHRY and CDR2 is SYGVKD. The CDR3 sequence is CAISESLGGDTF. CDR3 nucleotide sequence: TGTGCCATCAGTGAGTCGTTGGGAGGCGACACCTTC.

This rearrangement joins TRBV6-5 to TRBJ2-6; D remains ambiguous. CDR3 length: 14 amino acids. Trimming removed 7 bases from V and 0 bases from J, with 7 bases in between. Looked up from germline, CDR1 is MNHEY and CDR2 is SVGAGI. DNA for the CDR3: TGTGCCAGCACCCAGTTCTCTGGGGCCAACGTCCTGACTTTC. This translates into CASTQFSGANVLTF.

The chain couples TRBV11-2 to TRBJ2-7; the D gene is possibly TRBD2 (5 bases). The CDR3 totals 15 residues. CDR1 and CDR2 from the germline V gene are SGHAT and FQNNGV. Deletions cut 3 bases from V and 3 bases from J, with 15 bases between. Here the CDR3 DNA reads TGTGCCAGCAGCTTGACGGGGATTGGGAGCTACGAGCAGTACTTC. Translating gives CASSLTGIGSYEQYF.

The rearrangement links TRBV7-8 to TRBJ1-1; TRBD1 might be the D (6 bases). The CDR3 has 15 amino acids. With 5 bases removed from V and 4 bases from J, the gap between germline ends came to 17 bases. CDR1 and CDR2 (germline): SGHVS, FQNEAQ. As DNA, the CDR3 is TGTGCCAGCAGCCGAGGGGGGACTCCGTCCACTGAAGCTTTCTTT. This gives the protein CASSRGGTPSTEAFF.

The chain employs TRBV6-5 and TRBJ1-1; 7 bases agree with TRBD1. CDR1 is MNHEY and CDR2 is SVGAGI in the germline V gene. CDR3 length: 13 amino acids. V lost 5 bases to trimming and J lost 7 bases; unmatched junction nucleotides: 7. The DNA for the CDR3 is TGTGCCAGCAGTAGTCGACAGGGCCGTGAAGCTTTCTTT. Protein sequence: CASSSRQGREAFF.